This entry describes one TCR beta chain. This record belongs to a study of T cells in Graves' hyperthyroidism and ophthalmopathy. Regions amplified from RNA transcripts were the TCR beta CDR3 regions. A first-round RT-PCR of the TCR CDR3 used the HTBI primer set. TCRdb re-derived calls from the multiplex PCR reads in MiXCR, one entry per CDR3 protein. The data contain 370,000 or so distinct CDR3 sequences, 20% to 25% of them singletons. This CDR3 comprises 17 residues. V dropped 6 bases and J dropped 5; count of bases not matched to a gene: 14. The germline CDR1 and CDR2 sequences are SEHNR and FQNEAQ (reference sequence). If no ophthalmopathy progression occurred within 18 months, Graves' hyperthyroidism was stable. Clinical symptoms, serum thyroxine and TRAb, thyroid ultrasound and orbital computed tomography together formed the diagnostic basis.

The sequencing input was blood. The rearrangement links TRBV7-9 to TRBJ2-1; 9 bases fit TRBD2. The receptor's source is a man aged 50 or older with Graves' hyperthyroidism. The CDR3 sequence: CASSLSGRLAVNNEQFF. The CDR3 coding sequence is TGTGCCAGCAGTTTATCAGGAAGACTAGCGGTCAACAATGAGCAGTTCTTC.